The 8 T cell receptor beta chains below all came from one sample that was sequenced in a study of human T cells and chemical hapten exposure. Each CDR3 protein gets one entry after TCRdb re-called the RACE reads with MiXCR. This sample carries some 120,000 distinct CDR3 sequences, roughly 12% of them seen once, and the ten largest clones take about 1.4%. Noted time point: patch test 1, 2 weeks after DPC sensitization. The treatment here: therapeutic diphenylcyclopropenone sensitization with weekly scalp DPC. The source was whole blood, collected in connection with sensitization to the hapten diphenylcyclopropenone (DPC). The receptors stem from a woman aged 45-59 years with alopecia areata. Some clones in this sample may be carry-over from other donors' samples.

This clonotype occurred many times. J is TRBJ2-1 and V is TRBV2; D not certain. CDR3 length equals 14 residues. Germline V gene sequence: CDR1 SNHLY, CDR2 FYNNEI. Trimming removed 4 bases at V and 6 bases at J, with 13 bases between. The CDR3: CASSAWTVFNEQFF. In DNA form, the CDR3 reads TGTGCCAGCAGTGCCTGGACCGTATTCAATGAGCAGTTCTTC.

This clonotype was picked up many times. The J gene is TRBJ2-6, the V gene TRBV12-3 or TRBV12-4, with a tentative D call TRBD2 (6 bases). There are 17 residues in the CDR3. V was trimmed by 8 bases and J by 0 bases, leaving 17 bases between them. CDR3 in DNA: TGTGCCAGCGGACCCCGGGACGGGAGCTCTGGGGCCAACGTCCTGACTTTC. Its translation is CASGPRDGSSGANVLTF.

The chain is built from TRBV18 and TRBJ2-7; TRBD1 might be the D (5 bases). The CDR3 has 15 residues. V lost 2 bases and J lost 0, with 11 bases in between. Germline assignment: CDR1 KGHSH and CDR2 LQKENI. The CDR3 here is CASSPARVSSYEQYF. For the CDR3, the DNA is TGTGCCAGCTCACCAGCCAGGGTAAGCTCCTACGAGCAGTACTTC. The whole variable domain, filled in from reference TRBV18 and TRBJ2-7, reads NAGVMQNPRHLVRRRGQEARLRCSPMKGHSHVYWYRQLPEEGLKFMVYLQKENIIDESGMPKERFSAEFPKEGPSILRIQQVVRGDSAAYFCASSPARVSSYEQYFGPGTRLTVT.

This clonotype turned up a few times. The chain employs TRBV18 and TRBJ2-7, with D perhaps matching TRBD2 (5 bases). V shed 2 bases and J shed 1 base, with 6 bases lying between them. The CDR3 has 13 residues. CDR1 and CDR2 from the germline V gene are KGHSH and LQKENI. The CDR3 sequence is CASSPGESYEQYF. The CDR3 nucleotides read TGTGCCAGCTCACCAGGGGAGTCCTACGAGCAGTACTTC.

This clonotype turned up a few times. This chain links TRBV6-5 with TRBJ1-2; D may be TRBD1 (6 bases). V was pared by 6 bases and J by 6 bases, with 14 bases between. Germline V gives CDR1 MNHEY, CDR2 SVGAGI. This CDR3 has 13 residues. For the CDR3, the DNA is TGTGCCAGCAGGGAAACAGGGTCGAATGGCTACACCTTC. Translation gives CASRETGSNGYTF.

The rearrangement joins TRBV20-1 to TRBJ2-5, with D possibly being TRBD1 (6 bases). Germline lookup yields CDR1 DFQATT and CDR2 SNEGSKA (reference sequence). Trimming pared 6 bases from V and 7 bases from J, leaving 21 bases between. CDR3 size: 14 residues. CDR3 sequence reads: CSAPEHGQGGTQYF. The CDR3 coding sequence is TGCAGTGCCCCAGAACACGGCCAAGGGGGGACCCAGTACTTC.

The J gene is TRBJ1-1, the V gene TRBV2; tentative D call: TRBD1 (6 bases). Germline CDR1 and CDR2: SNHLY and FYNNEI. Deletions cut 7 bases from V and 4 bases from J, with 13 bases between. There are 13 residues in the CDR3. The CDR3: CASTPTGLTEAFF. The CDR3 nucleotides read TGTGCCAGCACCCCGACAGGTCTCACTGAAGCTTTCTTT.

This rearrangement joins TRBV7-8 to TRBJ2-4; D is unclear. The V end lost 5 bases, the J end lost 7 bases, and 12 bases lay between the germline ends. CDR1 and CDR2 from the germline V gene are SGHVS and FQNEAQ. This CDR3 has 13 amino acids. CDR3: CASSPQTGNIQYF. For the CDR3, the DNA is TGTGCCAGCAGCCCACAGACTGGGAACATTCAGTACTTC.